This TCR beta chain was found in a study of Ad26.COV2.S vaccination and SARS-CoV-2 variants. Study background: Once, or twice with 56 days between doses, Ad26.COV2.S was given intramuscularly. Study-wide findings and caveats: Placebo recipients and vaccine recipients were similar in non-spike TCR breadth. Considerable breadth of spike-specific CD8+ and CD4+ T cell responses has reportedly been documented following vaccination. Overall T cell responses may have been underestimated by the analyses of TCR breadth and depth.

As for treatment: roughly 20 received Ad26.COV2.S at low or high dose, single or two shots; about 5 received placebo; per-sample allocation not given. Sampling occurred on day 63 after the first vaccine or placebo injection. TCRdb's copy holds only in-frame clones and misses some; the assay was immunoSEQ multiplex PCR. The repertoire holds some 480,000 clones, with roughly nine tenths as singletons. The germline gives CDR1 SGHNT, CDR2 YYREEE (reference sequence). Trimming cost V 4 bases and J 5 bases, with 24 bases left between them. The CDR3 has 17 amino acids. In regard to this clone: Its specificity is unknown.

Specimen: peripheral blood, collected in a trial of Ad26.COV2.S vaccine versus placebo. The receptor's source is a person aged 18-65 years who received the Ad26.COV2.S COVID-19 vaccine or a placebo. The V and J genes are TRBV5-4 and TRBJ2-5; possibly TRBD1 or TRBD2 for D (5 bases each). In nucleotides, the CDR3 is TGTGCCAGCAGCGTAGACCCGGGACGGCAGGGATGGGAGACCCAGTACTTC. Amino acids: CASSVDPGRQGWETQYF.